The clone carrying this TCR beta chain was found many times. Sequencing libraries for TCR beta were prepared with iRepertoire HTBI primers and Arm-PCR of CDR3 regions. MiXCR, run by TCRdb on the multiplex PCR reads, gives a single entry per CDR3 protein. This table holds 440,000 or so distinct CDR3 sequences, under 15% found once. As for time point: newly diagnosed GD, antithyroid drugs for less than 3 months. RNA from PBMCs was the source of the TCR library. This sample is part of a study of regulatory T cells in long-lasting Graves disease. The CDR3 is 14 residues long. CDR1 and CDR2 from the germline V gene are SGHTA and FQGTGA. The V gene end was trimmed by 5 bases and the J gene end by 7 bases; junction bases not matched to a gene: 4. The sample was also linked to a second study, of T cells in Graves' hyperthyroidism and ophthalmopathy. From that study: Diagnoses used clinical symptoms, serum thyroxine and TRAb, thyroid ultrasound and orbital computed tomography. The TCR CDR3 first-round RT-PCR relied on the HTBI primer set. Ophthalmopathy, as predicted by the model, came a median approximately 6.5 months after the prediction.

The sequence was collected from a woman aged 25 to 39 with Graves disease. The chain has TRBV7-3 and TRBJ2-1; 11 nucleotides agree with TRBD1. Material: peripheral blood mononuclear cells (PBMCs), obtained at new diagnosis, from a patient treated with antithyroid drugs. Here the CDR3 DNA reads TGTGCCAGCAGCAAGGGGACAGGGGGTAATGAGCAGTTCTTC. It specifies CASSKGTGGNEQFF.